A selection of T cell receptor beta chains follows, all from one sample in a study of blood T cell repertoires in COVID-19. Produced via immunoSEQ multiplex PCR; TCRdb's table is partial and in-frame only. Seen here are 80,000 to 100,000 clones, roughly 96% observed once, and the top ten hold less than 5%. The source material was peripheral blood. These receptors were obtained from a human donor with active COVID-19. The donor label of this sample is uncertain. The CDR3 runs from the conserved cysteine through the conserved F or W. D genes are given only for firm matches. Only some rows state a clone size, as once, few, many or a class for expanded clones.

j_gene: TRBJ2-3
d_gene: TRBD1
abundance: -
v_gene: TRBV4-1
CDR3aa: CASSPGTATQFRGDTQYF
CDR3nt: TGCGCCAGCAGCCCCGGGACAGCTACTCAGTTTCGTGGGGATACGCAGTATTTT

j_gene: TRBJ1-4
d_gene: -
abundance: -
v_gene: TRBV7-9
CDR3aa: CASSFRNRRPTNEKLFF
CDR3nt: TGTGCCAGCAGCTTTAGGAACAGGCGGCCAACTAATGAAAAACTGTTTTTT

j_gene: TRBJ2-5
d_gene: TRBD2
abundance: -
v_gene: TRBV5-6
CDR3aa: CASSFRTSGQETQYF
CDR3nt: TGTGCCAGCAGCTTCCGGACTAGCGGGCAAGAGACCCAGTACTTC

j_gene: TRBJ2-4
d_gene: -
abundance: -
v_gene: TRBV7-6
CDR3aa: CASSLEGGALAKNIQYF
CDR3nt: TGTGCCAGCAGCTTAGAGGGGGGGGCTTTAGCCAAAAACATTCAGTACTTC

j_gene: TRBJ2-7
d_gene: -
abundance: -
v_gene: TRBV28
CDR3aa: CASSWATYEQYF
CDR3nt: TGTGCCAGCAGTTGGGCAACCTACGAGCAGTACTTC

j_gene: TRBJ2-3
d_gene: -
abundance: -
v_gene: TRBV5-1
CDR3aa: CASSLSGYTDTQYF
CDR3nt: TGCGCCAGCAGCTTGTCCGGTTACACAGATACGCAGTATTTT

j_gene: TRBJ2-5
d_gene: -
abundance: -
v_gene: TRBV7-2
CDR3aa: CASSLNRVSLRETQYF
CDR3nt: TGTGCCAGCAGTTTAAACAGGGTTTCGTTGAGAGAGACCCAGTACTTC

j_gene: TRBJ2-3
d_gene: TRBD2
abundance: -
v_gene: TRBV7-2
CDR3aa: CASGRDRDTQYF
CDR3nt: TGTGCCAGCGGGAGGGATAGGGATACGCAGTATTTT

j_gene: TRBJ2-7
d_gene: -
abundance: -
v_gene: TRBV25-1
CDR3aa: CASSDPQGYEQYF
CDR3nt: TGTGCCAGCAGTGATCCACAGGGCTACGAGCAGTACTTC

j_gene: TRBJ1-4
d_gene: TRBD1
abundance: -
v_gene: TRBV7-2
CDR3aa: CASSPRTGINEKLFF
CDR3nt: TGTGCCAGCAGCCCAAGGACAGGGATAAATGAAAAACTGTTTTTT

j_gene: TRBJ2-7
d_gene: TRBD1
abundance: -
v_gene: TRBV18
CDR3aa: CASSPLKQGAGEQYF
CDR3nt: TGTGCCAGCTCGCCCCTGAAACAGGGGGCGGGCGAGCAGTACTTC

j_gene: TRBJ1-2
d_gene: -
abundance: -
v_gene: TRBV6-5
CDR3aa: CASSYAGGPTGYTF
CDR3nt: TGTGCCAGCAGTTACGCGGGAGGCCCTACCGGCTACACCTTC

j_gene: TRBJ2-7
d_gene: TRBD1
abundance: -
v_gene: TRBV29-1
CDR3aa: CSAAQGQGDYEQYF
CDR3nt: TGCAGCGCCGCCCAGGGACAGGGTGACTACGAGCAGTACTTC

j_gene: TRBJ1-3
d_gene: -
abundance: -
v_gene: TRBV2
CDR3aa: CASREDQGKGSGNTIYF
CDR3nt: TGTGCCAGCAGGGAAGACCAGGGGAAGGGCTCTGGAAACACCATATATTTT

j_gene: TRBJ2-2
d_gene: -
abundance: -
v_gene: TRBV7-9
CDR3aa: CASSFPSNTGELFF
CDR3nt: TGTGCCAGCAGCTTCCCTTCTAACACCGGGGAGCTGTTTTTT

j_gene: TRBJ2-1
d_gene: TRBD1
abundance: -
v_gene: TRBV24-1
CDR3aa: CATSEGQGLNEQFF
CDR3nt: TGTGCCACCAGTGAGGGACAGGGTCTGAATGAGCAGTTCTTC

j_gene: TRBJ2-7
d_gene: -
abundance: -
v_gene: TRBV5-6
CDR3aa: CASSQPTRLGKTYEQYF
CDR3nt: TGTGCCAGCAGCCAACCCACTAGACTAGGAAAGACCTACGAGCAGTACTTC

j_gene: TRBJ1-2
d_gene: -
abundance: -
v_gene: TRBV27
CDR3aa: CASSLGGGGYTF
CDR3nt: TGTGCCAGCAGTTTAGGGGGAGGAGGCTACACCTTC

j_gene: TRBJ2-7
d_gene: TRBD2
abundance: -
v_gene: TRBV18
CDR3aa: CASSPQGEGEQYF
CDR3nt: TGTGCCAGCTCACCACAAGGGGAGGGGGAGCAGTACTTC

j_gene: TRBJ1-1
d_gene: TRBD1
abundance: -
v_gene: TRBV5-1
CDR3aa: CASSADRGVGTEAFF
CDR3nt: TGCGCCAGCAGCGCGGACAGGGGGGTAGGTACTGAAGCTTTCTTT

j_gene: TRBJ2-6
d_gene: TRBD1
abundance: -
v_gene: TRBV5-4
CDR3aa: CASSIPTGGLDVLTF
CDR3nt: TGTGCCAGCAGCATTCCGACAGGGGGCTTAGACGTCCTGACTTTC

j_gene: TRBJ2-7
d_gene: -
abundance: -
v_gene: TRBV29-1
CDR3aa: CSVGQAMGEQYF
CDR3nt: TGCAGCGTTGGACAGGCAATGGGGGAGCAGTACTTC

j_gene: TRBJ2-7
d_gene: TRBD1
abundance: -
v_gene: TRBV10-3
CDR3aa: CATSTGSNEQYF
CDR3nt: TGTGCCACCTCGACAGGGAGCAACGAGCAGTACTTC

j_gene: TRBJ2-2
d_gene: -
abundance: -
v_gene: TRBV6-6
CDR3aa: CASSQNTGELFF
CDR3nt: TGTGCCAGCAGCCAGAACACCGGGGAGCTGTTTTTT

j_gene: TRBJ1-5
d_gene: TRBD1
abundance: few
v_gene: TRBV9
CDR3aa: CASSATARTGAGQPQHF
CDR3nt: TGTGCCAGCAGCGCGACGGCCAGGACAGGGGCAGGGCAGCCCCAGCATTTT

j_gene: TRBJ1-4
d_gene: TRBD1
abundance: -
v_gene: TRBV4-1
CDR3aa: CASSETGQGGKLFF
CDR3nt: TGCGCCAGTAGTGAGACAGGGCAGGGCGGAAAACTGTTTTTT

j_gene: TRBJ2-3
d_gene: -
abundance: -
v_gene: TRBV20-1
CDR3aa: CSAQDTDTQYF
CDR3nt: TGCAGTGCGCAGGACACAGATACGCAGTATTTT

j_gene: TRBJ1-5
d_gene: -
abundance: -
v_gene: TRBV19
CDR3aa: CASSMWGGSNQPQHF
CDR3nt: TGTGCCAGTAGTATGTGGGGGGGGAGCAATCAGCCCCAGCATTTT

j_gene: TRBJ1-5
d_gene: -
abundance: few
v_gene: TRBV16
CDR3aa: CASSQFGEPQHF
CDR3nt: TGTGCCAGCAGCCAATTCGGGGAGCCCCAGCATTTT

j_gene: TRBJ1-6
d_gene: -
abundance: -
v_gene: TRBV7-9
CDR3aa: CASGEAGRNSPLHF
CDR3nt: TGTGCCAGCGGGGAGGCAGGGCGGAATTCACCCCTCCACTTT

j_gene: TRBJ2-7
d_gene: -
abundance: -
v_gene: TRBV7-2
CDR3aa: CASSLKVGLWEQYF
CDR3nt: TGTGCCAGCAGCTTAAAAGTAGGACTGTGGGAGCAGTACTTC